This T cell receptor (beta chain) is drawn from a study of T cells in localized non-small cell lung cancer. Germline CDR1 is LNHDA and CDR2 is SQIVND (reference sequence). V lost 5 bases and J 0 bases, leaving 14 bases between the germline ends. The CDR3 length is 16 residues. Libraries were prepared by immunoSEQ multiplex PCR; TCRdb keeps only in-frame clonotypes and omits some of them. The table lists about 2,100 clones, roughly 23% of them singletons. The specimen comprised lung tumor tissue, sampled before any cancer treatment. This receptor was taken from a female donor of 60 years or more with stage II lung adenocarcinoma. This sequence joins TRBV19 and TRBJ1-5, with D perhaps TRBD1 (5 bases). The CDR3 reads CASSFGGHFSNQPQHF. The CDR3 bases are TGTGCCAGTAGTTTCGGAGGACACTTTAGCAATCAGCCCCAGCATTTT.